This T cell receptor (beta chain) was recovered during a study of blood T cell repertoires in COVID-19. A remark on this clone: Other nucleotide sequences in the sample specify the same CDR3.

Data came from immunoSEQ multiplex PCR; TCRdb stores just in-frame clones and leaves some out. The sample records a few hundred thousand clones, over 80% being singletons. This TCR derives from a human donor in a cohort exposed to, infected with or recovered from COVID-19 (not recorded which). The donor label of this sample is uncertain. Sequenced: PBMCs or T cells enriched from blood (not recorded which).

The CDR3 DNA reads as TGTGCCATCTCAAGGACAGGGCCGAACACTGAAGCTTTCTTT. Translation: CAISRTGPNTEAFF. The chain uses TRBV10-3 and TRBJ1-1; 8 bases are shared with TRBD1. The CDR3 has 14 amino acids. With 8 bases clipped from V and 1 base from J, the junction kept 6 bases outside the gene matches. CDR1 is ENHRY and CDR2 is SYGVKD in the germline V gene.